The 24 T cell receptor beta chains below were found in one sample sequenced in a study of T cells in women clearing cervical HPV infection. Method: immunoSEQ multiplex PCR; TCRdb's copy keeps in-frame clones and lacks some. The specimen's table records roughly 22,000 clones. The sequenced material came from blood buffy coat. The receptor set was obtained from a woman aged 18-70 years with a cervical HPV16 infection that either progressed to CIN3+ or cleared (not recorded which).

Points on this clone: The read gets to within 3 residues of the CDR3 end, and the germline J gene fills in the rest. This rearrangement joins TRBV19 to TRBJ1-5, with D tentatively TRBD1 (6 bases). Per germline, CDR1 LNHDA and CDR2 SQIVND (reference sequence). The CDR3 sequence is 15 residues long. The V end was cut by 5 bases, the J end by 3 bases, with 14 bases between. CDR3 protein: CASSASTGPNQPQHF. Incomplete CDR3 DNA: TGTGCCAGTAGTGCATCGACAGGCCCCAATCAGCCC.

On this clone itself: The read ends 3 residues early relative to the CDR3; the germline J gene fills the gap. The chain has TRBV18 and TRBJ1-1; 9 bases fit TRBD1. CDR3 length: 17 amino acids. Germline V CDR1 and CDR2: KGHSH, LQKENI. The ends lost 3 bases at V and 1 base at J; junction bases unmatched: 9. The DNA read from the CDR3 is TGTGCCAGCTCACCCGGGACAGGGATTGATTCGAACACTGAA. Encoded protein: CASSPGTGIDSNTE. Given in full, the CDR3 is CASSPGTGIDSNTEAFF.

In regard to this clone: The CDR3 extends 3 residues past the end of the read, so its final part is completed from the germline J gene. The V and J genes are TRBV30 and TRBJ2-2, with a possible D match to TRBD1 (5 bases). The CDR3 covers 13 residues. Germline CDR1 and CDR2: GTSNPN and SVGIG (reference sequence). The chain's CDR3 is CAWTYPGIEKLFF. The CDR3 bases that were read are TGTGCCTGGACGTATCCAGGGATTGAAAAG.

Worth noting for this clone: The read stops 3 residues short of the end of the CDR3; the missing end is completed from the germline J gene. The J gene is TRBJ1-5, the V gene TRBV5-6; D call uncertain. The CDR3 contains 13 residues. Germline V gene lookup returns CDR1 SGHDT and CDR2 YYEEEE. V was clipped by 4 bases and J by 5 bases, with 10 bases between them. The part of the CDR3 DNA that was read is TGTGCCAGCAGCCAGTCCCGCTATCAGCCC. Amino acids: CASSQSRYQP. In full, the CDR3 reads CASSQSRYQPQHF.

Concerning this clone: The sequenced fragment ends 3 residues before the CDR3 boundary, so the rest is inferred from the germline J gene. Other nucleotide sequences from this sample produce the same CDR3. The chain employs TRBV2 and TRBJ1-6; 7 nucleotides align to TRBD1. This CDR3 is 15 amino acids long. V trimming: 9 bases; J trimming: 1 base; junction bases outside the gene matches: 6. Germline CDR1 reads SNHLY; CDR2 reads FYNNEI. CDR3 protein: CARRQGGSYNSPLHF. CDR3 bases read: TGTGCCAGGAGACAGGGTGGGTCCTATAATTCACCC.

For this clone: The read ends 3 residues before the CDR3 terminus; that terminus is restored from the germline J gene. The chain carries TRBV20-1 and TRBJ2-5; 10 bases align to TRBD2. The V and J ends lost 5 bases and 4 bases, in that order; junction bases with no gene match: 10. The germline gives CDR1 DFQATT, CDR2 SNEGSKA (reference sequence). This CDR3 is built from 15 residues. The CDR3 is CSAQGKAGGLETQYF. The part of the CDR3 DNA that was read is TGCAGTGCTCAAGGAAAAGCGGGAGGGTTAGAGACC.

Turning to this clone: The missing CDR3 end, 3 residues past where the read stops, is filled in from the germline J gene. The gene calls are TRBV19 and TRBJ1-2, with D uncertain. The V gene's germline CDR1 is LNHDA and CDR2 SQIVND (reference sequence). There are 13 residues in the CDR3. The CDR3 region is CASRSSGNNDYTF. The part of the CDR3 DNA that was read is TGTGCCAGTAGGAGTAGCGGGAATAATGAC.

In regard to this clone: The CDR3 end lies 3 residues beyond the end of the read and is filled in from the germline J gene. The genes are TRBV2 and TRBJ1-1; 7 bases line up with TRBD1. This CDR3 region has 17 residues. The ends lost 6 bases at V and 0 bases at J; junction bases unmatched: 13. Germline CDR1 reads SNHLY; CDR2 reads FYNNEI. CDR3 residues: CASRADREKYMNTEAFF. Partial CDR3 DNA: TGTGCCAGCAGAGCAGACAGGGAGAAATATATGAACACTGAA.

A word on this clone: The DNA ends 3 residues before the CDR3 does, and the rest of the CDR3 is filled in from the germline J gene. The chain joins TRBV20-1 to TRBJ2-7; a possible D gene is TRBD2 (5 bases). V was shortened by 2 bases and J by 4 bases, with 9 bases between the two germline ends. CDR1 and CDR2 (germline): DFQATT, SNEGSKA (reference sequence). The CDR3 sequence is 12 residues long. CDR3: CSARILAYEQYF. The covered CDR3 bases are TGCAGTGCTAGAATCCTAGCATACGAG.

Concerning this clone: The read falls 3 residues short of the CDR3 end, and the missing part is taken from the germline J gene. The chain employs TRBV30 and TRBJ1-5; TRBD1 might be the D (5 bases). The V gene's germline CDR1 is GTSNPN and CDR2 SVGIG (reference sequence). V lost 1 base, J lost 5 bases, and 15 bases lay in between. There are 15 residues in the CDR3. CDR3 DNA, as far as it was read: TGTGCCTGGAGTGACCGACAGAGCCTCTATCAGCCC. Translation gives CAWSDRQSLYQP. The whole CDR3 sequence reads CAWSDRQSLYQPQHF.

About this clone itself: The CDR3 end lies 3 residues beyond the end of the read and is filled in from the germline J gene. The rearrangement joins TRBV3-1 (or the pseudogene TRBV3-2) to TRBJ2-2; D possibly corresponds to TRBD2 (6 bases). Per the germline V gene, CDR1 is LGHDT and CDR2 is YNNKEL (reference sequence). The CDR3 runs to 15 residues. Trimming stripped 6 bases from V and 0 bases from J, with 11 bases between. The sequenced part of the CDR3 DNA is TGTGCCAGCAGTCGGTGGGGGGCGAACACCGGGGAG. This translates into CASSRWGANTGE. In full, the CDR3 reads CASSRWGANTGELFF.

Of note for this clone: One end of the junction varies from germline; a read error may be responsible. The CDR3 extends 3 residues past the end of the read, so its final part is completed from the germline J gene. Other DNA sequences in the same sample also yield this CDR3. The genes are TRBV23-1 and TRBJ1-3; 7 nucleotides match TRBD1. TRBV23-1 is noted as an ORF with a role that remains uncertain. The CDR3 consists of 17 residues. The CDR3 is CASSQGTGEKDGNTIYF. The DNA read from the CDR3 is TGCGCCAGCAGTCAGGGAACAGGGGAAAAAGACGGAAACACG.

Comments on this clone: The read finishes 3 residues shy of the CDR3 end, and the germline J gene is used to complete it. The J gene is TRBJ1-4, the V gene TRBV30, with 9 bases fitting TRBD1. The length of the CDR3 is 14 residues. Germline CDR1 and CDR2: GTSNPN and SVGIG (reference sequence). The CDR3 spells CAWSDEQGANVLFF. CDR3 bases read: TGTGCCTGGAGCGATGAACAGGGGGCCAACGTA. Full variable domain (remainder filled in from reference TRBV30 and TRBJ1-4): SQTIHQWPATLVQPVGSPLSLECTVEGTSNPNLYWYRQAAGRGLQLLFYSVGIGQISSEVPQNLSASRPQDRQFILSSKKLLLSDSGFYLCAWSDEQGANVLFFGSGTQLSVL.

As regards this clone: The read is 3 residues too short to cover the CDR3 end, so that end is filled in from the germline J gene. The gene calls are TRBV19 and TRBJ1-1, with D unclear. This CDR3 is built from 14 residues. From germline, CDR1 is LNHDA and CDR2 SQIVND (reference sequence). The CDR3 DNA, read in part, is TGTGCCAGTAGTCCGACGGCGGTATACAATGAG. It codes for CASSPTAVYNE. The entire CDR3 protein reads CASSPTAVYNEAFF.

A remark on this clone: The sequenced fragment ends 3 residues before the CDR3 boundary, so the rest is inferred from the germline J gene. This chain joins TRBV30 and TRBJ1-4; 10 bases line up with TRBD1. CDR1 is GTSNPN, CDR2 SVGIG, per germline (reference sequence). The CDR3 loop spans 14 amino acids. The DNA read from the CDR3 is TGTGCCTGGAGTGGACAGGGGGCGACTTCACCA. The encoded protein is CAWSGQGATSP. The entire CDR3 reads CAWSGQGATSPLFF.

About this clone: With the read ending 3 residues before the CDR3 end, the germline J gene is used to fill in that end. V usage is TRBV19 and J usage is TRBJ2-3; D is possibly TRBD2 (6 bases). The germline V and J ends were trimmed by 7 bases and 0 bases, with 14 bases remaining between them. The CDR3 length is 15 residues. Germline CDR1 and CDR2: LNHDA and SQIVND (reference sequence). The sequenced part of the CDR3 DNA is TGTGCCAGTACCCCGAGGGACTCTAGCACAGATACG. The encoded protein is CASTPRDSSTDT. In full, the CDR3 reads CASTPRDSSTDTQYF.

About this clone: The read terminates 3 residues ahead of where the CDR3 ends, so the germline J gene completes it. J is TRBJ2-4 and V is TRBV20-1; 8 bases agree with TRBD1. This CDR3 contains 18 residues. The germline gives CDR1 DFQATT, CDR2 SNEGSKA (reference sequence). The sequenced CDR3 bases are TGCAGTGCTAGAGACCGGGACAGGTCAATCAATAGCAATCAGCCT. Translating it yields CSARDRDRSINSNQP. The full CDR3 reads CSARDRDRSINSNQPQYF.

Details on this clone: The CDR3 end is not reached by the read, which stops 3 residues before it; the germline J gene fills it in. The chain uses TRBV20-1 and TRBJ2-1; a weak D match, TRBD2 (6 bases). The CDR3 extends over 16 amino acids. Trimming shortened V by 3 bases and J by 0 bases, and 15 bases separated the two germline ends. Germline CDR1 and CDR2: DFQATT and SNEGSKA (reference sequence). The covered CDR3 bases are TGCAGTGCTAGTCTTGGCGGGGCTAGCTCCTACAATGAG. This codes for CSASLGGASSYNE. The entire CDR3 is CSASLGGASSYNEQFF.

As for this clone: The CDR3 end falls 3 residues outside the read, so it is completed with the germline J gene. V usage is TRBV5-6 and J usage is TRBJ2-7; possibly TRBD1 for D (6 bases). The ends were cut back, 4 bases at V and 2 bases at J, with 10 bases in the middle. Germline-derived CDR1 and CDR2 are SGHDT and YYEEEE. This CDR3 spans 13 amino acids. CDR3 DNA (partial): TGTGCCAGCAGCGCGGACAGCACCTACGAG. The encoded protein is CASSADSTYE. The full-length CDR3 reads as CASSADSTYEQYF.

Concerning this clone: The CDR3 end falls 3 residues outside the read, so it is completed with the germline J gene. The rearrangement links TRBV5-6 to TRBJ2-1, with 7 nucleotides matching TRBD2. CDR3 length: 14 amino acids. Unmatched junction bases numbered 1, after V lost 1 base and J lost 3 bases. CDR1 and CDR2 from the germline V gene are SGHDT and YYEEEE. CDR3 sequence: CASSLPSGYNEQFF. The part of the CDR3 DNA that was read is TGTGCCAGCAGCTTGCCTAGCGGCTACAATGAG. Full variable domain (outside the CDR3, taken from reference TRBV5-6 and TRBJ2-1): DAGVTQSPTHLIKTRGQQVTLRCSPKSGHDTVSWYQQALGQGPQFIFQYYEEEERQRGNFPDRFSGHQFPNYSSELNVNALLLGDSALYLCASSLPSGYNEQFFGPGTRLTVL.

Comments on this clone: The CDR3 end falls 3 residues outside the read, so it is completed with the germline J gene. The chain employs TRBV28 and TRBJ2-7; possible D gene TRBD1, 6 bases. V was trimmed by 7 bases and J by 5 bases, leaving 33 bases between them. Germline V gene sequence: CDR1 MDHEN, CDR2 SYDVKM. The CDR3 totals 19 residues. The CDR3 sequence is CASNGSPTGWVRGGDEQYF. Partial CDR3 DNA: TGTGCCAGCAACGGAAGCCCAACAGGCTGGGTTCGAGGGGGAGACGAG.

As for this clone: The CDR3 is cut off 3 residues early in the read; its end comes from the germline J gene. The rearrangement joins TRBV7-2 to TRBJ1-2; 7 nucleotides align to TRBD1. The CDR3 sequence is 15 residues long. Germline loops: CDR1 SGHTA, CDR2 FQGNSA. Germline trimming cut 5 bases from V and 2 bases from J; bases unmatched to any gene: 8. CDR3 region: CASSPPGTENYGYTF. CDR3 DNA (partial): TGTGCCAGCAGCCCACCCGGGACAGAGAACTATGGC.

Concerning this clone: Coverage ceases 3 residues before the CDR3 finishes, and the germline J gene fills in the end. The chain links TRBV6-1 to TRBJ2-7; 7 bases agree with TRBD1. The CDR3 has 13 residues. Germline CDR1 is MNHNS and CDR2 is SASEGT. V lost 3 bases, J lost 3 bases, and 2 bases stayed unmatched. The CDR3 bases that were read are TGTGCCAGCAGTGAGAGGGACAGCTACGAG. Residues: CASSERDSYE. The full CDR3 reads CASSERDSYEQYF.

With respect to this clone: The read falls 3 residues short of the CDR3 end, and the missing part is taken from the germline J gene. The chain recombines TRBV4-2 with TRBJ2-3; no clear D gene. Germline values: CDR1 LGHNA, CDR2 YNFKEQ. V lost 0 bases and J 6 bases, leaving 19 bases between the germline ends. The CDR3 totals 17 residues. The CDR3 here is CASSQDQKRLFGDTQYF. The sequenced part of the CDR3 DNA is TGTGCCAGCAGCCAAGATCAGAAGCGCCTCTTTGGGGATACG.